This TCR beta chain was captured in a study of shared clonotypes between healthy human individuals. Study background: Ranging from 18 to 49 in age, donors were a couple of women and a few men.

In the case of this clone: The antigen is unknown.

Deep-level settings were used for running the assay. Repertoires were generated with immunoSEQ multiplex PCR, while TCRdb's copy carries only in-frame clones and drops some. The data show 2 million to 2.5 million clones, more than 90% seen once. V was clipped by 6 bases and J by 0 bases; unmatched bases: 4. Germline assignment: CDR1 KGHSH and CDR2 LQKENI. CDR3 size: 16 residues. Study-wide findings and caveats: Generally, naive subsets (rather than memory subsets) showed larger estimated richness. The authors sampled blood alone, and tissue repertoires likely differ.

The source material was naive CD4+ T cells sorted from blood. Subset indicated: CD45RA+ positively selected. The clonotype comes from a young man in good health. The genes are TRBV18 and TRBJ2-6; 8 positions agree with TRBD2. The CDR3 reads CASSGLAVSGANVLTF. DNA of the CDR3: TGTGCCAGCTCCGGACTAGCTGTCTCTGGGGCCAACGTCCTGACTTTC. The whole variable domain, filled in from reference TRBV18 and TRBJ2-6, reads NAGVMQNPRHLVRRRGQEARLRCSPMKGHSHVYWYRQLPEEGLKFMVYLQKENIIDESGMPKERFSAEFPKEGPSILRIQQVVRGDSAAYFCASSGLAVSGANVLTFGAGSRLTVL.